Presented here are 17 T cell receptor beta chains from one specimen sequenced in a study of HIV-infected children after antiretroviral therapy interruption. RNA-based 3' RACE libraries used unique molecular identifiers. TCRdb recomputed calls from the 3' RACE reads with MiXCR, one row per CDR3 protein. There are 45,000 to 50,000 distinct CDR3 sequences in the sample; more than 3.5% occur only once, and roughly 0.7% lies in the top ten. The treatment: PENTA 11 planned treatment interruption arm or continuous ART arm. The input for sequencing was CD45RA+ CD4+ T cells from PBMCs, pooled from several time points, taken from a donor given antiretroviral therapy, either interrupted or continuous. Subset denoted: naive CD4+ CD45RA+ CD45RO- T cells. These receptor sequences come from a pool of human donors with HIV.

This clonotype appeared a few times. The chain employs TRBV2 and TRBJ2-4; D uncertain. Trimming stripped 6 bases from V and 2 bases from J, with 11 bases between. Germline V gene data show CDR1 as SNHLY and CDR2 as FYNNEI. The CDR3 runs to 14 residues. CDR3 protein: CASSFDISKNIQYF. The DNA for the CDR3 is TGTGCCAGCAGCTTCGACATTTCCAAAAACATTCAGTACTTC.

This clonotype has at least ten counts. This chain links TRBV2 with TRBJ2-7, with 11 bases lining up with TRBD1. CDR1 and CDR2 from the germline V gene are SNHLY and FYNNEI. The CDR3 is made up of 15 amino acids. With V trimmed by 4 bases and J by 3 bases, 5 bases remained unmatched. CDR3 coding DNA: TGTGCCAGCAGTGCGGAAGGGACAGGGGGCTACGAGCAGTACTTC. Amino acid sequence: CASSAEGTGGYEQYF.

This clonotype appeared many times. The rearrangement links TRBV5-1 to TRBJ2-6; D gene uncertain. Trimming cost V 1 base and J 0 bases, with 5 bases left between them. From germline, CDR1 is SGHRS and CDR2 YFSETQ. The CDR3 extends over 15 amino acids. CDR3: CASSLPVSGANVLTF. Here the CDR3 DNA reads TGCGCCAGCAGCTTGCCCGTCTCTGGGGCCAACGTCCTGACTTTC.

This clonotype was recorded at least ten times. The chain couples TRBV12-3 or TRBV12-4 to TRBJ2-3; D gene uncertain. This CDR3 contains 12 residues. Trimming pared 5 bases from V and 6 bases from J, leaving 9 bases between. The CDR3 sequence is CASSGPYDTQYF. CDR3 DNA sequence: TGTGCCAGCAGTGGGCCATACGATACGCAGTATTTT.

This clonotype has at least ten counts. CDR3: CASSIERGRGADTQYF. The CDR3 nucleotides are TGTGCCAGTAGTATAGAACGGGGGCGGGGAGCAGATACGCAGTATTTT. This rearrangement joins TRBV19 to TRBJ2-3; either TRBD1 or TRBD2 may fit D (6 bases each). The CDR3 is 16 residues long. Germline V gene data show CDR1 as LNHDA and CDR2 as SQIVND (reference sequence). V lost 0 bases to trimming and J lost 4 bases, with 14 bases between them.

This clonotype was counted many times. The chain has TRBV30 and TRBJ2-1; D gene ambiguous. The CDR3 is made up of 12 amino acids. Trimming removed 2 bases at V and 7 bases at J, with 9 bases between. Germline V lookup: CDR1 GTSNPN, CDR2 SVGIG (reference sequence). The CDR3 sequence is CAWSPGSNEQFF. Written as DNA, the CDR3 is TGTGCCTGGAGTCCTGGGTCGAATGAGCAGTTCTTC.

This clonotype showed up many times. A junction boundary mismatches the germline segment, possibly from a read error. The chain employs TRBV7-9 and TRBJ2-1; unclear D gene. Per the germline V gene, CDR1 is SEHNR and CDR2 is FQNEAQ (reference sequence). The CDR3 runs 14 residues. In nucleotides, the CDR3 is TGTGCCAGCAGCCCTCCCTACACCTACAGTGAGCAGTTCTTC. Amino acid sequence: CASSPPYTYSEQFF.

The table lists this clonotype with many counts. The V gene is TRBV5-6, the J gene TRBJ2-1; a weak D match, TRBD1 (6 bases). The V end lost 1 base, the J end lost 5 bases, and 22 bases lay between the germline ends. The CDR3 runs to 18 residues. In germline, CDR1 is SGHDT, CDR2 YYEEEE. The CDR3 is CASSLMGHGSLKDNEQFF. CDR3 in DNA: TGTGCCAGCAGCTTGATGGGACACGGATCTCTAAAAGACAATGAGCAGTTCTTC.

This clonotype was observed at least ten times. This sequence joins TRBV11-2 and TRBJ2-2, with D maybe TRBD2 (6 bases). The V gene lost 2 bases and the J gene lost 4 bases, with 11 bases spanning the gap. The CDR3 is 15 amino acids. CDR1 is SGHAT and CDR2 is FQNNGV in the germline V gene. The chain's CDR3 is CASSLTLGGTGELFF. In nucleotides, the CDR3 is TGTGCCAGCAGCTTAACCCTGGGGGGCACCGGGGAGCTGTTTTTT.

This clonotype was observed many times. V gene TRBV27 combines with J gene TRBJ2-1, with D possibly TRBD2 on 5 matching bases. Germline V lookup: CDR1 MNHEY, CDR2 SMNVEV (reference sequence). This CDR3 comprises 13 residues. V was clipped by 5 bases and J by 6 bases, with 11 bases between them. CDR3 region: CASSPRLFNEQFF. In DNA form, the CDR3 reads TGTGCCAGCAGTCCCAGACTATTCAATGAGCAGTTCTTC.

This clonotype occurred many times. The chain couples TRBV6-1 to TRBJ1-1, with TRBD1 identical over 7 bases. The CDR3 loop spans 13 amino acids. Germline CDR1 and CDR2: MNHNS and SASEGT. The V and J ends lost 4 bases and 4 bases, in that order; junction bases with no gene match: 3. The CDR3: CASSGDSATEAFF. In DNA form, the CDR3 reads TGTGCCAGCAGTGGGGACAGTGCCACTGAAGCTTTCTTT.

The table lists this clonotype with many counts. CDR3 sequence (DNA): TGTGCCAGCAGTTACTCTAACAATGAGCAGTTCTTC. Protein: CASSYSNNEQFF. J is TRBJ2-1 and V is TRBV6-2 or TRBV6-3; D is ambiguous. This CDR3 is built from 12 residues. The ends were cut back, 0 bases at V and 5 bases at J, with 2 bases in the middle. The germline V gene has CDR1 MNHEY and CDR2 SVGEGT.

This clonotype was seen a handful of times. The chain recombines TRBV20-1 with TRBJ1-5, with 9 bases identical to TRBD1. The CDR3 runs to 15 residues. CDR1 is DFQATT and CDR2 is SNEGSKA in the germline V gene (reference sequence). V lost 3 bases, J lost 6 bases, and 9 bases stayed unmatched. CDR3: CSARKTGGIFQPQHF. CDR3 nucleotides: TGCAGTGCTAGGAAGACAGGGGGTATCTTTCAGCCCCAGCATTTT.

This clonotype was detected many times. The chain recombines TRBV30 with TRBJ2-7, with a possible D match to TRBD1 (7 bases). The CDR3 covers 14 residues. CDR1 is GTSNPN, CDR2 SVGIG, per germline (reference sequence). V lost 2 bases, J lost 6 bases, and 17 bases lay in between. CDR3 in amino acids: CAWSLRGARAEQYF. CDR3 DNA sequence: TGTGCCTGGAGTCTCAGGGGGGCGCGGGCCGAGCAGTACTTC.

This clonotype was counted only a few times. The chain has TRBV4-1 and TRBJ2-7; 10 bases align to TRBD1. The CDR3 extends over 15 amino acids. The germline CDR1 and CDR2 sequences are MGHRA and YSYEKL. J lost 0 bases, V lost 1 base, and 0 bases had no gene match. Here the CDR3 DNA reads TGCGCCAGCAGCCAAGGGACAGGGGGCTCCTACGAGCAGTACTTC. Its translation is CASSQGTGGSYEQYF.

This clonotype was seen at least ten times. V and J are TRBV20-1 and TRBJ1-5, with D unclear. The CDR3 sequence is 13 residues long. V lost 3 bases, J lost 7 bases, and 13 bases lay in between. Germline loops: CDR1 DFQATT, CDR2 SNEGSKA (reference sequence). The CDR3 DNA sequence: TGCAGTGCTAGCCTCGGGGTGTTGCAGCCCCAGCATTTT. It specifies CSASLGVLQPQHF.

This clonotype was recorded at least ten times. The CDR3 reads CASSPTVGLEKLFF. The CDR3 region has the DNA TGTGCCAGCAGCCCAACGGTCGGACTTGAAAAACTGTTTTTT. The V and J genes are TRBV5-4 and TRBJ1-4; the D is unclear. From germline, CDR1 is SGHNT and CDR2 YYREEE (reference sequence). The CDR3 spans 14 residues. Trimming took off 4 bases at V and 7 bases at J, with 14 bases between the two ends.